This TCR beta chain comes out of a study of blood T cell repertoires in COVID-19. Study context: Acute-phase and convalescent COVID-19 samples originated in the United States, Italy and Spain. The cDNA or gDNA used as material had been derived from T cells, B-cell-depleted T cells, or PBMCs.

Unmatched junction bases numbered 8, after V lost 10 bases and J lost 5 bases. The CDR3 loop spans 14 amino acids. CDR1 is WSHSY, CDR2 SAAADI, per germline. Original processing methods: Amplification with reference gene primers provided the estimates of nucleated cell counts. Assay used: immunoSEQ multiplex PCR; TCRdb lists only in-frame clones, some missing. The DNA was the basis for D and trimming; V, J and clone size are from that table. The data show around 150,000 clones, about 80% seen once. The sample consisted of peripheral blood. This receptor was taken from a man aged 65 to 85 with acute or convalescent COVID-19. The gene calls are TRBV10-2 and TRBJ2-2; 9 positions agree with TRBD1. DNA for the CDR3: TGCGCCACCAACCGGGACAGGGAAACCGGGGAGCTGTTTTTT. This codes for CATNRDRETGELFF.